This TCR beta chain is drawn from a study of CD8 T cells in Susac syndrome. Germline CDR1 reads DFQATT; CDR2 reads SNEGSKA (reference sequence). The CDR3 sequence is 10 residues long. RNA was extracted with the RNeasy kit, and a quantity of roughly 0.5 to 1 ug was reverse transcribed using random hexamers. The amplification used immunoSEQ multiplex PCR on TCR beta CDR3; it spanned 54 Vbeta and 13 Jbeta. TCRdb ran MiXCR on the immunoSEQ multiplex PCR reads and lists one entry per CDR3 protein. Altogether around 190,000 distinct CDR3 sequences are present, roughly 94% being singletons, with the ten largest covering 0.08% to 0.11%. The authors carried out high-throughput sequencing of TCR beta. They applied it to CD8+ and CD4+ T cells obtained from blood. Healthy donors formed controls matched for age and sex. Negative isolation was used for CD8+ and CD4+ T cells and FACS enrichment for TEMRA cells. Notes on this clonotype: Compared with germline, one end of the junction differs, possibly owing to a read error.

The clonotype comes from a human donor in good health. Specimen: CD4+ T cells from PBMCs. The chain joins TRBV20-1 to TRBJ2-5, with a weak D call TRBD1 (6 bases). The DNA for the CDR3 is TGCAGCGGCAATGGGGGACAAGTCCACTTC. This translates into CSGNGGQVHF.